This passage covers 21 T cell receptor beta chains from one sample sequenced in a study of CD8+ T cells in alopecia areata (dated by TCRdb to 2017 to 2018). Libraries were built with the immunoSEQ multiplex PCR assay. RNA was extracted from all samples and reverse transcribed into cDNA as template for TCR sequencing. TCRdb mirrors the immuneACCESS table, restricted to in-frame sequences. Some clones are absent from its copies; in checked studies, under half trace to an unresolved V gene, and the reason for the others is unknown. This sample gives roughly 150,000 clones in total; about 54% of them show up just once. Approximately 4.3% of the sample is taken by the ten largest. Sequencing used CD4+ T cells sorted from blood. These receptors came from a human donor in good health.

This chain uses TRBV5-4 with TRBJ2-7, with 10 bases fitting TRBD1. The V and J ends lost 3 bases and 4 bases, in that order; junction bases with no gene match: 7. The CDR3 is made up of 15 amino acids. Germline V gene data show CDR1 as SGHNT and CDR2 as YYREEE (reference sequence). DNA of the CDR3: TGTGCCAGCAGCTACCCGGACAGGGGGATTTACGAGCAGTACTTC. It translates to CASSYPDRGIYEQYF. Together with reference TRBV5-4 and TRBJ2-7, the CDR3 gives the full variable domain: ETGVTQSPTHLIKTRGQQVTLRCSSQSGHNTVSWYQQALGQGPQFIFQYYREEENGRGNFPPRFSGLQFPNYSSELNVNALELDDSALYLCASSYPDRGIYEQYFGPGTRLTVT.

This clone was seen ten or more times. V usage is TRBV5-1 and J usage is TRBJ1-1, with TRBD1 as a possible D gene (6 bases). The V and J ends lost 6 bases and 5 bases respectively, with 14 bases between them. Germline CDR1 and CDR2: SGHRS and YFSETQ. The CDR3 contains 13 residues. CDR3 DNA: TGCGCCAGCACCAGGACAGTAGGAACTGAAGCTTTCTTT. This sequence encodes CASTRTVGTEAFF.

V is TRBV19 and J is TRBJ2-1; D remains ambiguous. The CDR3 covers 12 residues. V was cut by 3 bases and J by 7 bases, with 7 bases left in between. CDR1 is LNHDA, CDR2 SQIVND, per germline (reference sequence). The chain's CDR3 is CASSIVRNEQFF. The CDR3 nucleotides are TGTGCCAGTAGTATCGTCCGGAATGAGCAGTTCTTC.

The chain recombines TRBV5-4 with TRBJ2-5, with a tentative D call TRBD2 (6 bases). This CDR3 contains 14 residues. Germline-derived CDR1 and CDR2 are SGHNT and YYREEE (reference sequence). V was pared by 4 bases and J by 4 bases, with 14 bases between. Here the CDR3 DNA reads TGTGCCAGCAGCACTGGAGGGTTGTTAGAGACCCAGTACTTC. It translates to CASSTGGLLETQYF.

This chain links TRBV5-1 with TRBJ2-7, with TRBD2 matching over 11 bases. Germline CDR1 and CDR2: SGHRS and YFSETQ. V was pared by 3 bases and J by 6 bases, with 17 bases of the junction left unmatched. This CDR3 has 18 residues. The CDR3 here is CASSSGLAGGSRATEQYF. The CDR3 coding sequence is TGCGCCAGCAGCTCAGGACTAGCGGGCGGCAGTCGGGCAACCGAGCAGTACTTC.

The CDR3 sequence is CSVELGRAEQFF. CDR3 bases: TGCAGCGTTGAGCTGGGCCGGGCTGAGCAGTTCTTC. This sequence joins TRBV29-1 and TRBJ2-1, with D uncertain. The CDR3 is made up of 12 amino acids. V gave up 3 bases and J gave up 9 bases, with 12 bases separating them. Germline CDR1 is SQVTM and CDR2 is ANQGSEA.

The sample holds a few counts of this clone. The chain links TRBV4-1 to TRBJ1-5, with D unclear. Germline V CDR1 and CDR2: MGHRA, YSYEKL. The CDR3 runs 16 residues. The germline V and J ends were trimmed by 5 bases and 2 bases, with 16 bases remaining between them. CDR3 in DNA: TGCGCCAGCAGCGAAAGGCGGGTCCTGGGCAATCAGCCCCAGCATTTT. Amino acids: CASSERRVLGNQPQHF.

The chain is built from TRBV30 and TRBJ1-2; possibly TRBD1 for D (6 bases). Germline V gene data show CDR1 as GTSNPN and CDR2 as SVGIG (reference sequence). The CDR3 totals 12 residues. V dropped 2 bases and J dropped 5 bases, with 9 bases sitting between them. CDR3 DNA sequence: TGTGCCTGGAGTAGTCAGGGGTATGGCTACACCTTC. Protein: CAWSSQGYGYTF.

The chain links TRBV27 to TRBJ1-1, with no clear D. There are 14 residues in the CDR3. With 3 bases removed from V and 1 base from J, the gap between germline ends came to 9 bases. Germline V gene sequence: CDR1 MNHEY, CDR2 SMNVEV (reference sequence). The CDR3 here is CASSFALTNTEAFF. CDR3 nucleotide sequence: TGTGCCAGCAGTTTTGCTTTAACGAACACTGAAGCTTTCTTT.

This chain links TRBV29-1 with TRBJ1-3; possibly TRBD1 for D (5 bases). The V gene lost 0 bases and the J gene lost 2 bases, with 11 bases spanning the gap. CDR3 length: 15 amino acids. Germline CDR1 SQVTM, CDR2 ANQGSEA. The CDR3, as DNA: TGCAGCGTTGAAGACTTCCCAGGGACTGGAAACACCATATATTTT. It specifies CSVEDFPGTGNTIYF.

CDR3 nucleotide sequence: TGTGCCTACCTGACTTACATGAACACTGAAGCTTTCTTT. This encodes CAYLTYMNTEAFF. The chain has TRBV30 and TRBJ1-1; D gene unclear. Germline V gene sequence: CDR1 GTSNPN, CDR2 SVGIG (reference sequence). The CDR3 runs 13 residues. Trimming took off 7 bases at V and 0 bases at J, with 12 bases between the two ends.

The genes are TRBV5-6 and TRBJ2-2; 13 bases agree with TRBD2. V was clipped by 2 bases and J by 5 bases; unmatched bases: 0. The CDR3 covers 15 residues. CDR1 and CDR2 from the germline V gene are SGHDT and YYEEEE. CDR3 sequence: CASSLLAGGTGELFF. The CDR3 nucleotides are TGTGCCAGCAGCTTACTAGCGGGAGGGACCGGGGAGCTGTTTTTT.

This clone was seen only a few times. The J gene is TRBJ2-4, the V gene TRBV6-5; no clear D. The CDR3 runs to 15 residues. V lost 6 bases, J lost 5 bases, and 17 bases lay in between. Germline assignment: CDR1 MNHEY and CDR2 SVGAGI. CDR3 bases: TGTGCCAGCAGCGACTCCGGGTGGGAAGAAAACATTCAGTACTTC. It translates to CASSDSGWEENIQYF.

J is TRBJ2-7 and V is TRBV4-2; no reliable D call. Germline assignment: CDR1 LGHNA and CDR2 YNFKEQ. CDR3 size: 15 residues. V lost 1 base, J lost 1 base, and 11 bases lay in between. The CDR3 coding sequence is TGTGCCAGCAGCCAAGCCGCCGAACAATCCTACGAGCAGTACTTC. It specifies CASSQAAEQSYEQYF.

The rearrangement uses TRBV6-6 and TRBJ2-7, with a possible D match to TRBD2 (5 bases). V dropped 8 bases and J dropped 0 bases, with 11 bases sitting between them. CDR3 length equals 13 residues. Germline V gene sequence: CDR1 MNHNY, CDR2 SVGAGI (reference sequence). The CDR3 reads CASLPSGSYEQYF. The CDR3 coding sequence is TGTGCCAGCCTGCCGAGCGGCTCCTACGAGCAGTACTTC.

This clone showed up just a few times. The gene calls are TRBV29-1 and TRBJ2-4; D is ambiguous. V lost 7 bases and J 0 bases, leaving 7 bases between the germline ends. Germline CDR1 and CDR2: SQVTM and ANQGSEA. This CDR3 region has 12 residues. The CDR3 loop reads CSATIAKNIQYF. The CDR3 region has the DNA TGCAGCGCTACCATAGCCAAAAACATTCAGTACTTC.

The rearrangement links TRBV29-1 to TRBJ2-7; a possible D gene is TRBD2 (5 bases). The V gene lost 4 bases and the J gene lost 3 bases, with 16 bases spanning the gap. This CDR3 has 14 residues. Germline loops: CDR1 SQVTM, CDR2 ANQGSEA. The CDR3 reads CSVGVRGSIYEQYF. Here the CDR3 DNA reads TGCAGCGTTGGTGTAAGAGGGTCTATCTACGAGCAGTACTTC.

This clone has just a few counts. The chain is built from TRBV5-4 and TRBJ2-7; 9 bases match TRBD2. The V and J ends lost 2 bases and 1 base, in that order; junction bases with no gene match: 1. This CDR3 has 14 amino acids. The V gene's germline CDR1 is SGHNT and CDR2 YYREEE (reference sequence). The CDR3 DNA is TGTGCCAGCAGCTTAGCGGGAGGATCCTACGAGCAGTACTTC. The encoded protein is CASSLAGGSYEQYF.

The gene calls are TRBV7-6 and TRBJ2-7, with 13 bases aligning to TRBD2. In germline, CDR1 is SGHVS, CDR2 FNYEAQ. V shed 3 bases, J shed 4 bases, and the junction held 6 bases outside the gene matches. This CDR3 has 16 amino acids. The CDR3 spells CASSFGGTSGTYEQYF. In nucleotides, the CDR3 is TGTGCCAGCAGCTTTGGTGGGACTAGCGGGACGTACGAGCAGTACTTC.

The CDR3 sequence: CASSPSLGPRVRYTF. The CDR3 region has the DNA TGTGCCAGCTCACCATCTCTGGGACCAAGGGTGCGCTACACCTTC. This chain uses TRBV18 with TRBJ1-2, with D maybe TRBD1 (5 bases). Germline-derived CDR1 and CDR2 are KGHSH and LQKENI. Trimming took off 2 bases at V and 9 bases at J, with 19 bases between the two ends. The CDR3 has 15 residues.

This clone occurred many times. This sequence joins TRBV6-5 and TRBJ1-2; possible D gene TRBD1, 5 bases. Trimming left V 5 bases short and J 8 bases short, with 15 bases between. Germline lookup yields CDR1 MNHEY and CDR2 SVGAGI. The CDR3 is made up of 13 amino acids. The CDR3 spells CASSEGTARGYTF. The CDR3 DNA reads TGTGCCAGCAGTGAAGGGACCGCGCGGGGCTACACCTTC.